The T cell receptor beta chain under discussion was sequenced for a study of tumor-infiltrating lymphocytes in primary liver carcinoma. Study background: Samples had roughly 3.5 to 7.13 million productive TCRbeta reads, comparable between tissue types.

As for this clonotype: Its specificity is not known. Relative to the germline gene, one junction end is altered; a read error may explain this.

CDR3 length: 15 residues. The germline V gene has CDR1 SGHAT and CDR2 FQNNGV. Study-level results: Among top clones, only about 7-24% appeared in all five tumor regions.

Synthesis of TCR beta cDNA was carried out from around 500 ng total RNA with a constant-region primer. Libraries for TCR beta were built through three nested multiplex PCR rounds, which together made up a slightly modified ARM-PCR procedure. PCR rounds one and two used TRBV1-TRBV30 forward primers with a C-beta reverse primer for approximately 11 cycles each. TCRdb fed the multiplex PCR reads into MiXCR, producing one record per CDR3 protein. The sample includes 100,000 or so distinct CDR3 sequences, 65% to 75% seen only once; the top ten take more than 10%. Co-extraction yielded RNA and DNA from 20-30 mg of unsorted bulk tissue.

Sequenced: liver tumor tissue from sampling region 2. The subset here: tumor region T2, inferior pole. The chain carries TRBV11-2 and TRBJ2-1, with D perhaps TRBD1 or TRBD2 (5 bases each). The clonotype was recovered from an older woman with primary liver carcinoma and hepatitis B virus infection. As DNA, the CDR3 is TGTGCCTGCAGCTTAGGGACCCAGGGCCGCAAGGAGCAGTTCTTC. Protein: CACSLGTQGRKEQFF.